This T cell receptor (beta chain) was found in a study of blood T cell repertoires in COVID-19 (dated by TCRdb to 2020 to 2021). About the full investigation: Samples covering the acute and convalescent phases of COVID-19 were provided by collaborators in the United States, Italy and Spain. The material from the prospective study consisted of cDNA or gDNA derived from T cells, B-cell-depleted T cells, or PBMCs. Deeply sampled blood TCRbeta repertoires from subjects exposed to, actively infected with, or recovered from COVID-19 were included in the dataset. The repertoires were made available in a free public database intended to serve as a resource for research on the immune response to SARS-CoV-2. The samples were drawn from two sources: the first 160 participants of the ongoing ImmuneRACE study, and 1,000 to 1,500 subjects contributed by 6 global collaborators. Sample metadata almost always included a de-identified subject ID, COVID-19 status, age in years and sex. Where HLA class I and class II types were available, the types were taken from metadata supplied by the sample provider, not from assay-based typing. Beyond this particular receptor, the publication reports: How much clinical and demographic metadata was included differed by source and by participant, and the metadata was provided uncurated.

Collaborating institutions collected whole blood in K2EDTA tubes following their own protocols. For TCRbeta analysis, collaborator samples were shipped as frozen whole blood, as isolated PBMCs, or as DNA extracted from either sample type. Turning to this clone: Its antigen target is currently unknown. Base qualities are not at hand, and no much larger clone is one base apart.

The immunoSEQ Assay, a bias-controlled multiplex PCR, was used to amplify TCRbeta CDR3 regions from genomic DNA. The authors processed their data as follows. The number of nucleated cells in each sample was estimated by amplification of reference gene primers within the assay. Sequence reads were collapsed and filtered to measure the absolute abundance of every unique TCRbeta CDR3 rearrangement. For each sample, productive Simpson clonality was calculated as the square root of Simpson's diversity index across productive rearrangements. What TCRdb holds here is the immuneACCESS table cut down to in-frame rearrangements. Part of the clones is not present; checked against another copy, under half of the missing clones reflect an unresolved V gene, and the others are unexplained. Clone size and V and J calls were adopted from that table, with D and trimming inferred from the DNA. The sample includes fewer than 350,000 clones, with about 82% observed a single time. The top ten constitute less than 4.5% of the sample.

The clonotype originates from a woman between 45 and 65 years old with active or convalescent COVID-19. Material: peripheral blood.

The CDR3 reads as follows: CASSLASTSGNIQYF. The sequenced DNA is TGTGCCAGCAGCTTAGCGAGTACTAGCGGAAACATTCAGTACTTC. The receptor chain draws on TRBV7-2 and TRBJ2-4, with 8 bases in between that match TRBD2. CDR1 and CDR2 (SGHTA, FQGNSA) derive from the germline V gene. Compared with germline, V lacks 0 bases and J lacks 6 bases; bases without a gene match: 4. The CDR3 has 15 amino acids, counting the end cysteine and phenylalanine. The kept DNA is CDR3 alone, 45 bases in frame from the first base.